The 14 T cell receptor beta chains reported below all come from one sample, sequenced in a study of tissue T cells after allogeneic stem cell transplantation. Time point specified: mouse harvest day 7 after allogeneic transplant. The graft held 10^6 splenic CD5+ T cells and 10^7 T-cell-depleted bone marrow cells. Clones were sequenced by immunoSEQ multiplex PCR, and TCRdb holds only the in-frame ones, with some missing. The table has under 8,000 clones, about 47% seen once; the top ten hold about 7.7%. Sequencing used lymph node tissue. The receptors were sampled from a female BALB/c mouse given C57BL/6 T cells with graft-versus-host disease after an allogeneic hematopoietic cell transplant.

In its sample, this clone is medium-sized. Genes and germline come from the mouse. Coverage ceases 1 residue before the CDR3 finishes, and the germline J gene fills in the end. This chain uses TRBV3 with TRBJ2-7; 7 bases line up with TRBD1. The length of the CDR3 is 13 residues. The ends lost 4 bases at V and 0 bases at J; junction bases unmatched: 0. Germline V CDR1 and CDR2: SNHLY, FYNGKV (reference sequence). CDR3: CASSWDSSYEQYF. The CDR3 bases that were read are TGTGCCAGCAGCTGGGACAGCTCCTATGAACAGTAC.

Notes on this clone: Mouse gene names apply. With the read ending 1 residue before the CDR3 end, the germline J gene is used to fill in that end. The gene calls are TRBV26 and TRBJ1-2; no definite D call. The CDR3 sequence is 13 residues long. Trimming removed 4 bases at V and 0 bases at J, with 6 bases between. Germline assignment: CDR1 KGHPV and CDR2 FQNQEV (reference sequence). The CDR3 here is CASSPTSNSDYTF. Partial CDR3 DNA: TGTGCCAGCAGTCCGACATCAAACTCCGACTACACC.

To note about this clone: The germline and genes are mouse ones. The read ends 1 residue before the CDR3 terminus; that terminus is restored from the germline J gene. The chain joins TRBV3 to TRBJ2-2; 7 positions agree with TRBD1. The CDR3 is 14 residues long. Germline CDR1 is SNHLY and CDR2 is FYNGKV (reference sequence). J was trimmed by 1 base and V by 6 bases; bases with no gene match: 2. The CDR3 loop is CASRNRGNTGQLYF. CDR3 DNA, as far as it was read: TGTGCCAGCAGGAACAGGGGAAACACCGGGCAGCTCTAC.

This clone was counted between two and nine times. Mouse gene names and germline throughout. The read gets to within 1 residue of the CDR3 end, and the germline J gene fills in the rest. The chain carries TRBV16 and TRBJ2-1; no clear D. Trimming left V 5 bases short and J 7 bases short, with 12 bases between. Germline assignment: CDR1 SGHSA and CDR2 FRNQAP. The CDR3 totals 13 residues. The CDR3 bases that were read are TGTGCAAGCAGCCCGAGTAATTGGGCTGAGCAGTTC. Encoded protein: CASSPSNWAEQF. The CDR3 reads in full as CASSPSNWAEQFF.

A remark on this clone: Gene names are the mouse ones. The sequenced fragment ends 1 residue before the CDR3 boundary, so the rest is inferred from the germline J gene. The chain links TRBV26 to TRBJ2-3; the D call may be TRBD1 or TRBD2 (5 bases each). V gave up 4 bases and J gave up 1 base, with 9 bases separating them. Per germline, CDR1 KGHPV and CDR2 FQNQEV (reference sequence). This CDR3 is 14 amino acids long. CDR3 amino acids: CASSPGLGAETLYF. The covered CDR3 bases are TGTGCCAGCAGTCCGGGGCTAGGTGCAGAAACGCTGTAT.

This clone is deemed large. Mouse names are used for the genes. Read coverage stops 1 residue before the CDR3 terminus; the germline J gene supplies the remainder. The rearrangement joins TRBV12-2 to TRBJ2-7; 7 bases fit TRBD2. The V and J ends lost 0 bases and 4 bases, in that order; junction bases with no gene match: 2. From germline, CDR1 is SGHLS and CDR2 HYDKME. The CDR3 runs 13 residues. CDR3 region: CASSLAWGYEQYF. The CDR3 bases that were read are TGTGCCAGCTCTCTCGCCTGGGGGTATGAACAGTAC.

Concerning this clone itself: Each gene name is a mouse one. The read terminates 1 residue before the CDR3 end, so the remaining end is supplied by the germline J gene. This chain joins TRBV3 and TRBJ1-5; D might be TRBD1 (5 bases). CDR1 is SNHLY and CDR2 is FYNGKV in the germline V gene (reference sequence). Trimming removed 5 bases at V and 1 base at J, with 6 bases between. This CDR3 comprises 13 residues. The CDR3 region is CASSRQNNQAPLF. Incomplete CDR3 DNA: TGTGCCAGCAGCAGACAGAACAACCAGGCTCCGCTT.

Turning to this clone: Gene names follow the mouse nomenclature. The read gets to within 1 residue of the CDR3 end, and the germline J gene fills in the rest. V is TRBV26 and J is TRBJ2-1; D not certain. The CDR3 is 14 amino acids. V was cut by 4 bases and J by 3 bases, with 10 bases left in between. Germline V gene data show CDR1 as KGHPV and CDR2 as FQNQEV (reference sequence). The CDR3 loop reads CASSPPGGYAEQFF. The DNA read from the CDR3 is TGTGCCAGCAGTCCCCCAGGCGGCTATGCTGAGCAGTTC.

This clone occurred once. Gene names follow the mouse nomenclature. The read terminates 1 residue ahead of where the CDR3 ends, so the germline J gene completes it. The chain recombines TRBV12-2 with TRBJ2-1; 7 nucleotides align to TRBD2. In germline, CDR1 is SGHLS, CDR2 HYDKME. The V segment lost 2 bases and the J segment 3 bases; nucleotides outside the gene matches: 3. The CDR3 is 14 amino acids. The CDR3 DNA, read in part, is TGTGCCAGCTCTCCGGGACTGAGCTATGCTGAGCAGTTC. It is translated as CASSPGLSYAEQF. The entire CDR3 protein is CASSPGLSYAEQFF.

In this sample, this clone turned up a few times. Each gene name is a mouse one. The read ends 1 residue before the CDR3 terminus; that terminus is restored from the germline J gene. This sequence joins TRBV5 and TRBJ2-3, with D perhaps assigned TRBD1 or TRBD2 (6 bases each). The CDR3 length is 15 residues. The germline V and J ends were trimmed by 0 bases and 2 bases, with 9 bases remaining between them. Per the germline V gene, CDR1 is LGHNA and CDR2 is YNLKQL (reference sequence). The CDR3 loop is CASSQERGVAETLYF. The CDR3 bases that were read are TGTGCCAGCAGCCAAGAAAGGGGGGTTGCAGAAACGCTGTAT.

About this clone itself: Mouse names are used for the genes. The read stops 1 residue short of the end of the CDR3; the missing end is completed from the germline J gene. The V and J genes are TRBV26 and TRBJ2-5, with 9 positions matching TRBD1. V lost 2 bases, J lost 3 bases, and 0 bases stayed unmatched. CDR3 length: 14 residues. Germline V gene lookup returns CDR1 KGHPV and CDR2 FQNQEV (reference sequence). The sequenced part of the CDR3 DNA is TGTGCCAGCAGTCTGGGACAGGGGCAAGACACCCAGTAC. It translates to CASSLGQGQDTQY. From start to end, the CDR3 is CASSLGQGQDTQYF.

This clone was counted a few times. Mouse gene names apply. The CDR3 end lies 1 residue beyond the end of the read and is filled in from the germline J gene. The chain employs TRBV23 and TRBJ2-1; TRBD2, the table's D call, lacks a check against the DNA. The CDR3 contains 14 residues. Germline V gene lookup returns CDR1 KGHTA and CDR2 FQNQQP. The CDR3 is CSSSRGGADAEQFF. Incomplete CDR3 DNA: TGCTCCAGCAGTCGAGGGGGGGCGGATGCTGAGCAGTTC.

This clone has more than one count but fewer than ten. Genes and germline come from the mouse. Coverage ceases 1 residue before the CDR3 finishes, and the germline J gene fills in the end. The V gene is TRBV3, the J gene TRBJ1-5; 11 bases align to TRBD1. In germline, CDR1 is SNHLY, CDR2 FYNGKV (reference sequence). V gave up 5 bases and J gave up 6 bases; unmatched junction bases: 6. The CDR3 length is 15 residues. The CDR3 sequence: CASSPWTGGSQAPLF. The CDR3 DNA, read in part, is TGTGCCAGCAGCCCTTGGACAGGGGGCAGCCAGGCTCCGCTT.

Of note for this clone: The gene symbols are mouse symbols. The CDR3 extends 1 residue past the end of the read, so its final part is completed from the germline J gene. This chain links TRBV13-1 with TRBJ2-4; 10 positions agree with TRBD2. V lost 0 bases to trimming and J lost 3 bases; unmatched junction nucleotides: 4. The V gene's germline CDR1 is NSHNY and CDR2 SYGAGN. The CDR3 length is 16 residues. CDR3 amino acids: CASSDADWGDQNTLYF. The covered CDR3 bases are TGTGCCAGCAGTGATGCAGACTGGGGGGACCAAAACACCTTGTAC.